The rows below give T cell receptor beta chains drawn from one sample of a study of cytomegalovirus exposure and HLA in healthy donors. The repertoire was sequenced with immunoSEQ multiplex PCR; TCRdb's copy has only in-frame clones and lacks some. The sample contains 150,000 to 200,000 clones, 70% to 85% of which appear only once. The sample consisted of PBMCs. The receptors come from a woman in her twenties or thirties in good health and CMV-seronegative. The CDR3 runs from the conserved cysteine through the conserved F or W. The order of the fields is clone size, CDR3 length, V gene, D gene, J gene, CDR3 DNA, CDR3 protein. A D gene is named only where the DNA matches it firmly. Clone size is given for some rows only: seen once, a few or many times, or a class if the clone is expanded.

size: NA; length: 17; V: TRBV5-4; D: TRBD2; J: TRBJ2-2; DNA: TGTGCCAGCAGCTTGGTGGCGGGACTAGCGAGAACCGGGGAGCTGTTTTTT; CDR3: CASSLVAGLARTGELFF
size: NA; length: 18; V: TRBV4-3; D: TRBD2; J: TRBJ2-5; DNA: TGCGCCAGCAGCCGCGGGACTAGCGGGAGAAGCTTGGAAGAGACCCAGTACTTC; CDR3: CASSRGTSGRSLEETQYF
size: few; length: 16; V: TRBV6-6; D: TRBD1; J: TRBJ1-1; DNA: TGTGCCAGCAGTTACTCGAGTGCGGCAGGGGGAACTGAAGCTTTCTTT; CDR3: CASSYSSAAGGTEAFF
size: few; length: 14; V: TRBV5-1; D: TRBD1; J: TRBJ1-5; DNA: TGCGCCAGCAGCTTGACAGGGGGCACTCAGCCCCAGCATTTT; CDR3: CASSLTGGTQPQHF
size: NA; length: 16; V: TRBV19; D: TRBD2; J: TRBJ2-2; DNA: TGTGCCAGTAGTATAGTTCGGGGGGGGAACACCGGGGAGCTGTTTTTT; CDR3: CASSIVRGGNTGELFF
size: NA; length: 16; V: TRBV4-2; D: TRBD2; J: TRBJ2-3; DNA: TGTGCCAGCAGCCAAGGACTAGCGGGAGGTGCAGATACGCAGTATTTT; CDR3: CASSQGLAGGADTQYF
size: NA; length: 13; V: TRBV4-3; D: NA; J: TRBJ2-7; DNA: TGCGCCAGCAGCCAAGGGAGGCTGACCGAGCAGTACTTC; CDR3: CASSQGRLTEQYF
size: NA; length: 17; V: TRBV7-2; D: TRBD2; J: TRBJ2-3; DNA: TGTGCCAGCAGCTTTAGGAGGGAGGGGTTTGGCACAGATACGCAGTATTTT; CDR3: CASSFRREGFGTDTQYF
size: NA; length: 16; V: TRBV27; D: NA; J: TRBJ2-3; DNA: TGTGCCAGCAGTTCCGTTACCCGGGGAAGCACAGATACGCAGTATTTT; CDR3: CASSSVTRGSTDTQYF
size: NA; length: 15; V: TRBV28; D: TRBD1; J: TRBJ2-7; DNA: TGTGCCAGCAGTCCCCCCGGGACAGGGACCTACGAGCAGTACTTC; CDR3: CASSPPGTGTYEQYF
size: once; length: 15; V: TRBV5-1; D: TRBD1; J: TRBJ2-5; DNA: TGCGCCAGCAGCTTGGCGGGACAGGGTGGGGAGACCCAGTACTTC; CDR3: CASSLAGQGGETQYF
size: NA; length: 15; V: TRBV13; D: NA; J: TRBJ2-1; DNA: TGTGCCAGCAGCACCCGACAGGCTACCTACAATGAGCAGTTCTTC; CDR3: CASSTRQATYNEQFF
size: NA; length: 13; V: TRBV18; D: TRBD1; J: TRBJ2-2; DNA: TGTGCCAGCTCGGAGGACAGGGACGGGGAGCTGTTTTTT; CDR3: CASSEDRDGELFF
size: NA; length: 15; V: TRBV7-9; D: TRBD2; J: TRBJ2-7; DNA: TGTTCCAGCAGCTTAGGGACTAGCGGGAGATACGAGCAGTACTTC; CDR3: CSSSLGTSGRYEQYF
size: NA; length: 14; V: TRBV2; D: TRBD1; J: TRBJ1-5; DNA: TGTGCCAGATCGGGGGGACAGGGAGTTCTGCCCCAGCATTTT; CDR3: CARSGGQGVLPQHF
size: NA; length: 14; V: TRBV5-1; D: TRBD1; J: TRBJ1-1; DNA: TGCGCCAGCACCCTCGACAGGGGCGGCACTGAAGCTTTCTTT; CDR3: CASTLDRGGTEAFF
size: NA; length: 11; V: TRBV5-4; D: NA; J: TRBJ1-1; DNA: TGTGCCAGCAGCCTCAACACTGAAGCTTTCTTT; CDR3: CASSLNTEAFF
size: NA; length: 17; V: TRBV5-4; D: NA; J: TRBJ2-2; DNA: TGTGCCAGCAGCTTGGGTGTCGGGCGGGGGCTCGACGGGGAGCTGTTTTTT; CDR3: CASSLGVGRGLDGELFF
size: few; length: 13; V: TRBV29-1; D: NA; J: TRBJ2-5; DNA: TGCAGCGTCACACGGGCAGGGGAAAAGACCCAGTACTTC; CDR3: CSVTRAGEKTQYF
size: NA; length: 17; V: TRBV2; D: TRBD1; J: TRBJ1-2; DNA: TGTGCCAGCAGTGAAGGGACAGGGGGCCCTTTGGACCATGGCTACACCTTC; CDR3: CASSEGTGGPLDHGYTF
size: few; length: 14; V: TRBV5-1; D: TRBD1; J: TRBJ2-3; DNA: TGCGCCAGCAGCGGGCAGGGGGCGGGAGATACGCAGTATTTT; CDR3: CASSGQGAGDTQYF
size: NA; length: 16; V: TRBV30; D: TRBD1; J: TRBJ2-7; DNA: TGTGCCTGGAGCCGGACAGGACAGGGGGTAGTCTACGAGCAGTACTTC; CDR3: CAWSRTGQGVVYEQYF
size: NA; length: 14; V: TRBV9; D: NA; J: TRBJ1-5; DNA: TGTGCCAGCAGCGTAGCTTCCAACAGTCAGCCCCAGCATTTT; CDR3: CASSVASNSQPQHF
size: NA; length: 15; V: TRBV9; D: TRBD1; J: TRBJ2-5; DNA: TGTGCCAGCAGCGTAGCGGGACAGGGGGTTGAGACCCAGTACTTC; CDR3: CASSVAGQGVETQYF
size: NA; length: 13; V: TRBV6-1; D: NA; J: TRBJ2-7; DNA: TGTGCCAGCAGTAGACAGATTGCTATCGAGCAGTACTTC; CDR3: CASSRQIAIEQYF
size: NA; length: 13; V: TRBV7-9; D: NA; J: TRBJ2-7; DNA: TGTGCCAGCAGCTCCGGGGGTTCCTACGAGCAGTACTTC; CDR3: CASSSGGSYEQYF
size: few; length: 15; V: TRBV7-3; D: NA; J: TRBJ1-1; DNA: TGTGCCAGCAGCTCTTCGACAGGAAAGTTCACTGAAGCTTTCTTT; CDR3: CASSSSTGKFTEAFF
size: NA; length: 15; V: TRBV5-6; D: TRBD1; J: TRBJ1-5; DNA: TGTGCCAGCAGCTTGGCAGGACAGGGGAATCAGCCCCAGCATTTT; CDR3: CASSLAGQGNQPQHF
size: NA; length: 15; V: TRBV30; D: NA; J: TRBJ2-1; DNA: TGTGCCTGGAGTGTAACCCTCCGGTCCTACAATGAGCAGTTCTTC; CDR3: CAWSVTLRSYNEQFF
size: NA; length: 19; V: TRBV5-4; D: NA; J: TRBJ1-4; DNA: TGTGCCAGCAGCTTGGCGGTGCGGGGTTCGAACTTTGGTAATGAAAAACTGTTTTTT; CDR3: CASSLAVRGSNFGNEKLFF
size: NA; length: 15; V: TRBV6-5; D: NA; J: TRBJ1-5; DNA: TGTGCCAGCAGTTACAGACGGGGAGGCAATCAGCCCCAGCATTTT; CDR3: CASSYRRGGNQPQHF
size: NA; length: 13; V: TRBV5-1; D: NA; J: TRBJ2-7; DNA: TGCGCCAGCAGCATGGGGGACAACTACGAGCAGTACTTC; CDR3: CASSMGDNYEQYF
size: few; length: 13; V: TRBV2; D: NA; J: TRBJ1-5; DNA: TGTGCCAGCAGGTCAGATAGCAATCAGCCCCAGCATTTT; CDR3: CASRSDSNQPQHF
size: once; length: 14; V: TRBV11-2; D: NA; J: TRBJ1-1; DNA: TGTGCCAGCAGCTTGACAACAGGGAACACTGAAGCTTTCTTT; CDR3: CASSLTTGNTEAFF
size: NA; length: 14; V: TRBV6-1; D: NA; J: TRBJ1-4; DNA: TGTGCCAGCAGTCCCGGCAGGCATAATGAAAAACTGTTTTTT; CDR3: CASSPGRHNEKLFF
size: once; length: 15; V: TRBV30; D: TRBD2; J: TRBJ2-1; DNA: TGTGCCTGGAGTTACGGGAGGGCGGGTCTGGGTGAGCAGTTCTTC; CDR3: CAWSYGRAGLGEQFF
size: NA; length: 15; V: TRBV9; D: NA; J: TRBJ1-1; DNA: TGTGCCAGCAGCCGGGAAGGACAGTGGAACACTGAAGCTTTCTTT; CDR3: CASSREGQWNTEAFF
size: NA; length: 16; V: TRBV27; D: TRBD1; J: TRBJ1-1; DNA: TGTGCCAGCAGTCGTATCCCGGGACAGGGTGACACTGAAGCTTTCTTT; CDR3: CASSRIPGQGDTEAFF
size: NA; length: 16; V: TRBV7-6; D: NA; J: TRBJ1-1; DNA: TGTGCCAGCAGTCCCCTTCGGGGGACGATGAACACTGAAGCTTTCTTT; CDR3: CASSPLRGTMNTEAFF
size: NA; length: 17; V: TRBV7-3; D: TRBD2; J: TRBJ2-5; DNA: TGTGCCAGCAGCCTAGGGGTTAGCGGGAGGTCCGGAGAGACCCAGTACTTC; CDR3: CASSLGVSGRSGETQYF
size: NA; length: 16; V: TRBV11-2; D: NA; J: TRBJ2-7; DNA: TGTGCCAGCAGCATCTTTATCGCTAGCGTCGGCTACGAGCAGTACTTC; CDR3: CASSIFIASVGYEQYF
size: NA; length: 17; V: TRBV12-5; D: TRBD2; J: TRBJ2-1; DNA: TGTGCTAGTGGTTTGGTACGGCTAGCGGACAATAGGAATGAGCAGTTCTTC; CDR3: CASGLVRLADNRNEQFF
size: NA; length: 15; V: TRBV19; D: TRBD1; J: TRBJ2-5; DNA: TGTGCCAGTAGTATCATCAGACAGGGGGTCGAGACCCAGTACTTC; CDR3: CASSIIRQGVETQYF
size: once; length: 15; V: TRBV30; D: NA; J: TRBJ1-2; DNA: TGTGCCTGGAGTACAACCACCCGGGTGTTGGATGGCTACCCCTTC; CDR3: CAWSTTTRVLDGYPF